This is a list of T cell receptor beta chains from one sample in a study of OX40 agonist ivuxolimab in advanced cancers. Clones were sequenced by immunoSEQ multiplex PCR, and TCRdb holds only the in-frame ones, with some missing. Among roughly 11,000 clones, 77% were seen once, and the ten largest hold roughly 15%. This material consisted of CD4+ or CD8+ T cells sorted from blood, taken in a trial of the OX40 agonist ivuxolimab. These receptors all stem from an adult with an advanced solid tumor such as melanoma, head and neck, liver or kidney cancer. Both conserved end residues are part of each CDR3. The order of the fields is V gene, D gene, clone size, J gene, CDR3 protein, CDR3 DNA. The D gene is left open where the match is weak. Clone size, where shown, is once, few, many, or a class for clones that have expanded.

TRBV27	TRBD2	-	TRBJ2-7	CASRTGTNSYEQYF	TGTGCCAGCAGAACCGGGACTAACTCCTACGAGCAGTACTTC
TRBV6-5	-	-	TRBJ1-3	CASNSDSSGNTIYF	TGTGCCAGCAACTCGGACAGCTCTGGAAACACCATATATTTT
TRBV5-1	TRBD2	-	TRBJ2-7	CASSHTRTSGGAEQYF	TGCGCCAGCAGCCATACGAGGACTAGCGGGGGCGCCGAGCAGTACTTC
TRBV5-6	TRBD1	few	TRBJ1-3	CASSVTGALSGNTIYF	TGTGCCAGCAGCGTGACAGGGGCCCTCTCTGGAAACACCATATATTTT
TRBV29-1	TRBD1	-	TRBJ2-7	CSVAPGQGSNEQYF	TGCAGCGTCGCACCGGGACAGGGAAGTAACGAGCAGTACTTC
TRBV29-1	-	-	TRBJ2-6	CSVEDRTAPGLSSGGANVLTF	TGCAGCGTTGAAGATCGGACGGCCCCGGGACTGAGCTCGGGGGGGGCCAACGTCCTGACTTTC
TRBV11-2	TRBD1	-	TRBJ1-1	CASSARQGLDTEAFF	TGTGCCAGCAGCGCTCGACAGGGGTTGGACACTGAAGCTTTCTTT
TRBV5-1	-	-	TRBJ1-1	CASSSTGLIGTEAFF	TGCGCCAGCAGCTCGACGGGACTCATAGGGACTGAAGCTTTCTTT
TRBV29-1	-	-	TRBJ1-1	CSVEETGNTEAFF	TGCAGCGTTGAAGAAACAGGGAACACTGAAGCTTTCTTT
TRBV6-4	TRBD2	-	TRBJ2-3	CASSAGGPTDTQYF	TGTGCCAGCAGTGCGGGGGGTCCCACAGATACGCAGTATTTT
TRBV13	-	-	TRBJ2-3	CASSATATGDTQYF	TGTGCCAGCAGCGCTACAGCGACGGGAGATACGCAGTATTTT
TRBV27	TRBD2	once	TRBJ2-1	CASSFAGGPLNEQFF	TGTGCCAGCAGTTTCGCGGGGGGGCCGTTGAATGAGCAGTTCTTC
TRBV7-2	-	-	TRBJ1-1	CASSLNPQGLQNTEAFF	TGTGCCAGCAGCTTAAACCCACAGGGTTTACAAAACACTGAAGCTTTCTTT
TRBV4-1	TRBD1	-	TRBJ2-6	CASSQDRGSGANVLTF	TGCGCCAGCAGCCAAGACAGGGGGTCTGGGGCCAACGTCCTGACTTTC
TRBV9	-	-	TRBJ1-1	CASEAVTEAFF	TGTGCCAGCGAGGCCGTCACTGAAGCTTTCTTT
TRBV29-1	-	-	TRBJ2-7	CSVLQVSSYEQYF	TGCAGCGTACTGCAGGTGAGCTCCTACGAGCAGTACTTC
TRBV4-2	TRBD1	-	TRBJ1-1	CASSQDVRGWNTEAFF	TGTGCCAGCAGCCAAGATGTCAGGGGGTGGAACACTGAAGCTTTCTTT
TRBV11-2	TRBD2	-	TRBJ2-5	CASSRLAGQETQYF	TGTGCCAGCAGCCGACTAGCGGGGCAAGAGACCCAGTACTTC
TRBV5-1	-	few	TRBJ2-3	CASSSRGLAADTQYF	TGCGCCAGCAGCTCGCGGGGACTGGCGGCAGATACGCAGTATTTT
TRBV29-1	-	-	TRBJ1-5	CSVIQPNQPQHF	TGCAGCGTTATCCAACCCAATCAGCCCCAGCATTTT
TRBV27	-	-	TRBJ2-3	CASSSRGQVDTQYF	TGTGCCAGCAGTTCTCGGGGGCAAGTAGATACGCAGTATTTT
TRBV19	TRBD2	few	TRBJ2-1	CASTIGTSGYTSDEQFF	TGTGCCAGTACCATTGGGACTAGCGGATATACAAGTGATGAGCAGTTCTTC
TRBV7-3	-	-	TRBJ2-3	CASSSSDTQYF	TGTGCCAGCTCCTCCTCAGATACGCAGTATTTT
TRBV6-4	TRBD2	-	TRBJ2-1	CASSDKGTSGNNEQFF	TGTGCCAGCAGTGACAAGGGGACTAGCGGTAACAATGAGCAGTTCTTC
TRBV5-1	-	-	TRBJ2-7	CASSPREPSREQYF	TGCGCCAGCAGCCCCAGAGAACCATCTCGCGAGCAGTACTTC
TRBV29-1	TRBD2	-	TRBJ2-7	CSVAGAGAYEQYF	TGCAGCGTGGCCGGAGCGGGAGCCTACGAGCAGTACTTC
TRBV7-2	-	large	TRBJ1-1	CASTRSGRGPLNTEAFF	TGTGCCAGCACCCGTAGTGGACGCGGGCCGCTGAACACTGAAGCTTTCTTT
TRBV5-1	-	-	TRBJ2-7	CASSLALRDYEQYF	TGCGCCAGCAGCTTGGCCTTGCGGGACTACGAGCAGTACTTC
TRBV6-1	-	-	TRBJ1-2	CASSPKERDGYTF	TGTGCCAGCAGCCCGAAGGAGAGGGATGGCTACACCTTC
TRBV10-3	-	-	TRBJ2-1	CAISERGGEQFF	TGTGCCATCAGTGAAAGGGGAGGCGAGCAGTTCTTC
TRBV9	-	-	TRBJ2-3	CASSPPRGVSQYF	TGTGCCAGCAGCCCCCCCCGAGGAGTTTCGCAGTATTTT
TRBV28	-	-	TRBJ2-7	CASSLSNEVSYEQYF	TGTGCCAGCAGTTTATCTAACGAGGTCTCCTACGAGCAGTACTTC
TRBV7-6	-	-	TRBJ1-1	CASSLDLNTEAFF	TGTGCCAGCAGCTTAGATCTGAACACTGAAGCTTTCTTT
TRBV7-3	-	-	TRBJ1-1	CASSLTGTGRDEAFF	TGTGCCAGCAGCTTAACTGGCACGGGTAGGGATGAAGCTTTCTTT
TRBV7-7	-	-	TRBJ2-7	CASSLVWGAEQYF	TGTGCTAGCAGCTTAGTCTGGGGGGCCGAGCAGTACTTC
TRBV5-4	-	few	TRBJ2-3	CASSLAAELTDTQYF	TGTGCCAGCAGCTTGGCGGCAGAACTCACAGATACGCAGTATTTT
TRBV11-3	TRBD1	-	TRBJ2-2	CASSSLGTGGVGELFF	TGTGCCAGCAGCTCCCTCGGGACAGGGGGCGTCGGGGAGCTGTTTTTT